Each of the 26 T cell receptor beta chains below was sequenced from the same sample in a study of blood T cell repertoires in COVID-19 (dated by TCRdb to between 2020 and 2021). Libraries were constructed by the immunoSEQ multiplex PCR assay. TCRdb mirrors the immuneACCESS table, restricted to in-frame sequences. Some clones are absent from its copies; in checked studies, under half trace to an unresolved V gene, and the reason for the others is unknown. The sample includes fewer than 350,000 clones, with around 90% observed a single time. Around 1.7% of the sample is in the top ten clones. The source material was PBMCs or T cells enriched from blood (not recorded which). These receptors were obtained from a woman in her thirties or forties who had recovered from COVID-19.

The chain employs TRBV27 and TRBJ1-5, with 8 bases aligning to TRBD1. This CDR3 contains 16 residues. Germline CDR1 is MNHEY and CDR2 is SMNVEV (reference sequence). Losses at the gene ends were 8 bases for V and 2 bases for J; bases not matched to a gene: 11. The CDR3 reads CASARQGIGGNQPQHF. CDR3 sequence (DNA): TGTGCCAGCGCCAGACAGGGGATCGGAGGCAATCAGCCCCAGCATTTT.

The CDR3 region is CASSAQTGLDSPLHF. The DNA of the CDR3 is TGTGCCAGCAGCGCCCAAACAGGGCTTGATTCACCCCTCCACTTT. The rearrangement links TRBV9 to TRBJ1-6; perhaps TRBD1 as D (6 bases). This CDR3 has 15 amino acids. V gave up 3 bases and J gave up 8 bases, with 15 bases separating them. From germline, CDR1 is SGDLS and CDR2 YYNGEE.

The chain links TRBV5-4 to TRBJ1-1; a weak D match, TRBD1 (5 bases). CDR1 SGHNT and CDR2 YYREEE come from the germline V gene (reference sequence). V gave up 4 bases and J gave up 1 base, with 11 bases separating them. This CDR3 spans 14 amino acids. The CDR3 DNA sequence: TGTGCCAGCAGCATACAGGTACCGAACACTGAAGCTTTCTTT. Its translation: CASSIQVPNTEAFF.

This chain links TRBV30 with TRBJ2-1, with TRBD2 matching over 7 bases. The CDR3 sequence is 21 residues long. The V gene end was trimmed by 0 bases and the J gene end by 2 bases; junction bases not matched to a gene: 22. Looked up from germline, CDR1 is GTSNPN and CDR2 is SVGIG (reference sequence). CDR3 DNA sequence: TGTGCCTGGAGTGTTAAGTTAGTTGGGAGGGGAGGCTCTCGCGCCTACAATGAGCAGTTCTTC. Amino acids: CAWSVKLVGRGGSRAYNEQFF.

This chain uses TRBV5-1 with TRBJ1-4; 7 bases are shared with TRBD1. J lost 5 bases, V lost 5 bases, and 9 bases had no gene match. CDR1 and CDR2 from the germline V gene are SGHRS and YFSETQ. The CDR3 runs 15 residues. The CDR3: CASSTQGSWNEKLFF. CDR3 bases: TGCGCCAGCAGTACACAGGGGTCTTGGAATGAAAAACTGTTTTTT.

This sequence joins TRBV27 and TRBJ2-2; D is perhaps TRBD2 (6 bases). Germline V gene lookup returns CDR1 MNHEY and CDR2 SMNVEV (reference sequence). The ends were cut back, 1 base at V and 5 bases at J, with 17 bases in the middle. The CDR3 totals 17 residues. CDR3 bases: TGTGCCAGCAGTTTATTCTCCGGGGCTAGCGTTACCGGGGAGCTGTTTTTT. Its translation: CASSLFSGASVTGELFF.

This chain joins TRBV15 and TRBJ2-7; possible D gene TRBD2, 5 bases. Germline V gives CDR1 LNHNV, CDR2 YYDKDF (reference sequence). V dropped 0 bases and J dropped 2 bases, with 11 bases sitting between them. This CDR3 is 15 amino acids long. The CDR3 region is CATSRDRNSAYEQYF. The DNA for the CDR3 is TGTGCCACCAGCAGAGATCGGAATAGCGCCTACGAGCAGTACTTC.

The rearrangement joins TRBV7-9 to TRBJ2-1, with 10 bases fitting TRBD2. V dropped 5 bases and J dropped 4; count of bases not matched to a gene: 17. Germline V gene sequence: CDR1 SEHNR, CDR2 FQNEAQ (reference sequence). The CDR3 runs 19 residues. The CDR3 region is CASSPQTQALAGFYNEQFF. CDR3 DNA sequence: TGTGCCAGCAGCCCGCAAACCCAGGCACTAGCGGGATTTTACAATGAGCAGTTCTTC.

The gene calls are TRBV9 and TRBJ1-4, with D perhaps TRBD1 (5 bases). V was cut by 5 bases and J by 7 bases, with 21 bases left in between. Germline V gene sequence: CDR1 SGDLS, CDR2 YYNGEE. CDR3 size: 16 residues. The CDR3 sequence is CASSKTPRGGGEKLFF. The DNA of the CDR3 is TGTGCCAGCAGTAAAACCCCGCGGGGGGGTGGTGAAAAACTGTTTTTT.

The rearrangement joins TRBV29-1 to TRBJ2-5; 13 bases match TRBD2. This CDR3 has 16 residues. V dropped 0 bases and J dropped 9; count of bases not matched to a gene: 10. Germline CDR1 and CDR2: SQVTM and ANQGSEA. The DNA for the CDR3 is TGCAGCGTTGAAGAGAGGGGACTAGCGGGGAACGGGGCCCAGTACTTC. Translated: CSVEERGLAGNGAQYF. Full variable domain (outside the CDR3, taken from reference TRBV29-1 and TRBJ2-5): SAVISQKPSRDICQRGTSLTIQCQVDSQVTMMFWYRQQPGQSLTLIATANQGSEATYESGFVIDKFPISRPNLTFSTLTVSNMSPEDSSIYLCSVEERGLAGNGAQYFGPGTRLLVL.

This clone has only one observation. The chain couples TRBV6-5 to TRBJ2-2; 14 nucleotides align to TRBD2. The CDR3 is 14 amino acids. Trimming removed 6 bases from V and 10 bases from J; junction bases left unmatched: 4. From germline, CDR1 is MNHEY and CDR2 SVGAGI. DNA of the CDR3: TGTGCCAGCAGAGGACTAGCGGGAGGTCAGGAGCTGTTTTTT. As protein: CASRGLAGGQELFF.

The V and J genes are TRBV30 and TRBJ1-4; D unresolved. This CDR3 has 14 residues. Germline V lookup: CDR1 GTSNPN, CDR2 SVGIG (reference sequence). The ends were cut back, 0 bases at V and 8 bases at J, with 13 bases in the middle. DNA for the CDR3: TGTGCCTGGAGTGTAGTGGAACTAGAGGAAAAACTGTTTTTT. Protein: CAWSVVELEEKLFF.

This chain links TRBV6-4 with TRBJ1-5; D not certain. The CDR3 sequence is 14 residues long. V dropped 4 bases and J dropped 0 bases, with 7 bases sitting between them. The V gene's germline CDR1 is MRHNA and CDR2 SNTAGT. For the CDR3, the DNA is TGTGCCAGCAGTGTTACACATAGCAATCAGCCCCAGCATTTT. Protein product: CASSVTHSNQPQHF.

The rearrangement uses TRBV7-2 and TRBJ2-1, with D hard to call. V lost 0 bases and J lost 3, with 6 bases in between. Germline loops: CDR1 SGHTA, CDR2 FQGNSA. The CDR3 has 14 amino acids. This CDR3 reads CASSLAQFYNEQFF. CDR3 DNA sequence: TGTGCCAGCAGCTTAGCTCAGTTCTACAATGAGCAGTTCTTC. Based on the CDR3 plus reference TRBV7-2 and TRBJ2-1, the full variable domain is GAGVSQSPSNKVTEKGKDVELRCDPISGHTALYWYRQSLGQGLEFLIYFQGNSAPDKSGLPSDRFSAERTGGSVSTLTIQRTQQEDSAVYLCASSLAQFYNEQFFGPGTRLTVL.

This clone was seen a handful of times. The chain joins TRBV7-8 to TRBJ1-2; 7 bases are a match to TRBD1. Germline values: CDR1 SGHVS, CDR2 FQNEAQ. This CDR3 is 16 amino acids long. J gave up 1 base and V 5 bases, and 10 bases lay outside the gene matches. The CDR3 nucleotides read TGTGCCAGCAGCCCCAGGACAGGCATAATTAACTATGGCTACACCTTC. Residues: CASSPRTGIINYGYTF.

The chain combines TRBV7-9 with TRBJ1-2; D is perhaps TRBD1 (6 bases). In germline, CDR1 is SEHNR, CDR2 FQNEAQ (reference sequence). V was cut by 5 bases and J by 9 bases, with 22 bases left in between. The CDR3 extends over 15 amino acids. The CDR3 is CASSPSPGGPKSYTF. The DNA of the CDR3 is TGTGCCAGCAGCCCCTCTCCCGGGGGGCCAAAGAGCTACACCTTC. Using reference TRBV7-9 and TRBJ1-2 for the parts outside the CDR3, the full variable domain is DTGVSQNPRHKITKRGQNVTFRCDPISEHNRLYWYRQTLGQGPEFLTYFQNEAQLEKSRLLSDRFSAERPKGSFSTLEIQRTEQGDSAMYLCASSPSPGGPKSYTFGSGTRLTVV.

This chain's CDR3 is CASGKSQETQYF. In nucleotides, the CDR3 is TGTGCCAGCGGTAAGAGCCAAGAGACCCAGTACTTC. The V call is TRBV11-2, the J call TRBJ2-5; D remains ambiguous. Germline-derived CDR1 and CDR2 are SGHAT and FQNNGV. Trimming removed 8 bases at V and 1 base at J, with 8 bases between. This CDR3 is 12 amino acids long.

The genes are TRBV28 and TRBJ1-5, with TRBD1 identical over 8 bases. Trimming cost V 3 bases and J 4 bases; bases outside gene matches: 5. CDR3 length equals 15 residues. The germline V gene has CDR1 MDHEN and CDR2 SYDVKM. The CDR3 is CASSFHRDRNQPQHF. CDR3 bases: TGTGCCAGCAGTTTCCACCGGGACAGGAATCAGCCCCAGCATTTT. Combining the CDR3 with reference TRBV28 and TRBJ1-5 gives the whole variable domain DVKVTQSSRYLVKRTGEKVFLECVQDMDHENMFWYRQDPGLGLRLIYFSYDVKMKEKGDIPEGYSVSREKKERFSLILESASTNQTSMYLCASSFHRDRNQPQHFGDGTRLSIL.

This sequence joins TRBV7-9 and TRBJ2-1; TRBD1 matches 10 bases. V lost 4 bases to trimming and J lost 2 bases; unmatched junction nucleotides: 5. In germline, CDR1 is SEHNR, CDR2 FQNEAQ (reference sequence). The CDR3 is made up of 16 amino acids. CDR3 nucleotides: TGTGCCAGCAGCTCCAACGGGACAGGGGCCTACAATGAGCAGTTCTTC. This codes for CASSSNGTGAYNEQFF.

The chain carries TRBV27 and TRBJ2-7, with D possibly TRBD2 on 6 matching bases. Per the germline V gene, CDR1 is MNHEY and CDR2 is SMNVEV (reference sequence). V lost 2 bases and J lost 0, with 11 bases in between. This CDR3 is built from 15 residues. The CDR3 DNA sequence: TGTGCCAGCAGTTTACTCGGGGGTCTCTCCTACGAGCAGTACTTC. It specifies CASSLLGGLSYEQYF.

V usage is TRBV24-1 and J usage is TRBJ2-7, with a tentative D call TRBD2 (6 bases). CDR1 is KGHDR, CDR2 SFDVKD, per germline. Between the trimmed V and J ends, which lost 4 bases and 9 bases, there was a span of 9 bases. The length of the CDR3 is 11 residues. For the CDR3, the DNA is TGTGCCACCAGTGACGGGACTTCGCAGTACTTC. It specifies CATSDGTSQYF.

CDR3 protein: CASSHRQTRNEKLFF. The CDR3, as DNA: TGTGCCAGTAGTCACCGACAGACCAGAAATGAAAAACTGTTTTTT. The chain recombines TRBV19 with TRBJ1-4; a weak D match, TRBD1 (5 bases). Trimming left V 5 bases short and J 5 bases short, with 15 bases between. CDR3 size: 15 residues. CDR1 LNHDA and CDR2 SQIVND come from the germline V gene (reference sequence).

The rearrangement links TRBV5-1 to TRBJ2-1; 9 positions match TRBD1. The germline CDR1 and CDR2 sequences are SGHRS and YFSETQ. The J segment lost 7 bases and the V segment lost 4 bases, leaving 12 bases of the junction unmatched. The CDR3 loop spans 16 amino acids. The CDR3 spells CASSNTPGQGKNEQFF. In DNA form, the CDR3 reads TGCGCCAGCAGCAATACTCCGGGACAGGGTAAAAATGAGCAGTTCTTC. The full variable domain, completed using reference TRBV5-1 and TRBJ2-1, is KAGVTQTPRYLIKTRGQQVTLSCSPISGHRSVSWYQQTPGQGLQFLFEYFSETQRNKGNFPGRFSGRQFSNSRSEMNVSTLELGDSALYLCASSNTPGQGKNEQFFGPGTRLTVL.

The rearrangement links TRBV5-4 to TRBJ1-1; weak D call: TRBD1 (6 bases). CDR3 size: 15 residues. V was shortened by 0 bases and J by 5 bases, with 14 bases between the two germline ends. The V gene's germline CDR1 is SGHNT and CDR2 YYREEE (reference sequence). The CDR3 loop reads CASSLELGGETEAFF. DNA of the CDR3: TGTGCCAGCAGCTTGGAACTAGGGGGGGAAACTGAAGCTTTCTTT.

V usage is TRBV6-5 and J usage is TRBJ2-7; no firm D call. The CDR3 is 14 residues long. V lost 6 bases to trimming and J lost 0 bases, with 12 bases between them. Germline CDR1 reads MNHEY; CDR2 reads SVGAGI. CDR3 residues: CASRRHLSSYEQYF. The CDR3 DNA sequence: TGTGCCAGCAGGAGACATTTGAGCTCCTACGAGCAGTACTTC.

V usage is TRBV7-9 and J usage is TRBJ2-1; 13 nucleotides align to TRBD2. Germline V gives CDR1 SEHNR, CDR2 FQNEAQ (reference sequence). Trimming took 1 base from V and 2 from J; bases not matched to a gene: 2. There are 17 residues in the CDR3. CDR3 coding DNA: TGTGCCAGCAGCTTAGACGGGACTAGCGGGACCTACAATGAGCAGTTCTTC. Its translation: CASSLDGTSGTYNEQFF.